This is a list of T cell receptor beta chains from one sample in a study of shared clonotypes between healthy human individuals. Profiling relied on immunoSEQ multiplex PCR, and the TCRdb table lists in-frame clones only, not all of them. Among 700,000 to 950,000 clones listed, about 96% were seen once. The specimen sequenced was naive CD8+ T cells sorted from blood. The source is a man aged 25 to 45 in good health. CDR3s include the opening cysteine and the closing phenylalanine or tryptophan. D genes are given only for firm matches. Where a row states a size, it is once, few, many or the class of an expanded clone; other rows omit it.

CDR3aa: CASSQDETGADPTIYF; CDR3nt: TGTGCCAGCAGCCAAGATGAGACAGGGGCGGATCCCACCATATATTTT; j_gene: TRBJ1-3; len: 16; d_gene: TRBD1; v_gene: TRBV4-2; abundance: NA
CDR3aa: CASSLSGGRYEQYF; CDR3nt: TGTGCCAGCAGTTTATCTGGCGGGAGGTACGAGCAGTACTTC; j_gene: TRBJ2-7; len: 14; d_gene: TRBD2; v_gene: TRBV27; abundance: NA
CDR3aa: CASSGPGFTF; CDR3nt: TGTGCCAGCAGCGGCCCAGGGTTCACCTTC; j_gene: TRBJ1-2; len: 10; d_gene: NA; v_gene: TRBV9; abundance: NA
CDR3aa: CASSNRGPLSMNTEAFF; CDR3nt: TGTGCCAGTTCCAACAGGGGACCCTTGAGCATGAACACTGAAGCTTTCTTT; j_gene: TRBJ1-1; len: 17; d_gene: TRBD1; v_gene: TRBV19; abundance: NA
CDR3aa: CASSLGTGIRYEQYF; CDR3nt: TGTGCCAGCAGCTTAGGGACAGGTATTCGCTACGAGCAGTACTTC; j_gene: TRBJ2-7; len: 15; d_gene: TRBD1; v_gene: TRBV28; abundance: once
CDR3aa: CASSFRDYNEQFF; CDR3nt: TGCGCCAGCAGCTTCCGGGACTACAATGAGCAGTTCTTC; j_gene: TRBJ2-1; len: 13; d_gene: NA; v_gene: TRBV5-1; abundance: NA
CDR3aa: CASSTGPLEQYF; CDR3nt: TGTGCCAGCAGCACGGGACCCCTTGAGCAGTACTTC; j_gene: TRBJ2-7; len: 12; d_gene: NA; v_gene: TRBV11-2; abundance: NA
CDR3aa: CASSSGTSGRMETQYF; CDR3nt: TGTGCCAGCAGCTCCGGGACTAGCGGGAGAATGGAGACCCAGTACTTC; j_gene: TRBJ2-5; len: 16; d_gene: TRBD2; v_gene: TRBV7-9; abundance: NA
CDR3aa: CASSPSVVLEAFF; CDR3nt: TGTGCCAGCAGCCCCTCAGTGGTCCTTGAAGCTTTCTTT; j_gene: TRBJ1-1; len: 13; d_gene: NA; v_gene: TRBV7-2; abundance: NA
CDR3aa: CASSLWLAGDYEQYF; CDR3nt: TGTGCCAGCAGTTTATGGTTAGCGGGGGACTACGAGCAGTACTTC; j_gene: TRBJ2-7; len: 15; d_gene: TRBD2; v_gene: TRBV27; abundance: NA